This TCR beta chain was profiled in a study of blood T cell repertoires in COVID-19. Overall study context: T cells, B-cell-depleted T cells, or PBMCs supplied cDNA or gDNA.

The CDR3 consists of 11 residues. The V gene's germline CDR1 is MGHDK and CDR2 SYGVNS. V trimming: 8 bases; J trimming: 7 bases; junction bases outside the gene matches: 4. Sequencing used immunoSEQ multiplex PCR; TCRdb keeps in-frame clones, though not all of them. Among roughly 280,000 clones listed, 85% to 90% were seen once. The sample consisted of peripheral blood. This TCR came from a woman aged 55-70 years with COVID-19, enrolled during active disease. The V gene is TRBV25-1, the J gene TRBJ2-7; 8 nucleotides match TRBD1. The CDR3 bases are TGTGCCAGCGGGACAGGCGTGGAGCAGTACTTC. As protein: CASGTGVEQYF.